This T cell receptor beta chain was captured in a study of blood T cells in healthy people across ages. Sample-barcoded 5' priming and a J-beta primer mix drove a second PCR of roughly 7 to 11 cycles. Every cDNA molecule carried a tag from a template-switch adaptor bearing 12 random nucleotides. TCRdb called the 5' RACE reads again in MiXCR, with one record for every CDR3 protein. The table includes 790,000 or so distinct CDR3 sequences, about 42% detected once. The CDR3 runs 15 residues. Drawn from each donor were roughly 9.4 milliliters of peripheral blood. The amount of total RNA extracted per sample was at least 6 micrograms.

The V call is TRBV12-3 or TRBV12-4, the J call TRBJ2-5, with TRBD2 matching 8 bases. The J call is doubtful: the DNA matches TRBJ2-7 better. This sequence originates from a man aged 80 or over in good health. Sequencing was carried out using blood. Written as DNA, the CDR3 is TGTGCCAGCAGTTTAAGTCCCGGGAGGGTATACGAGCAGTACTTC. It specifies CASSLSPGRVYEQYF.